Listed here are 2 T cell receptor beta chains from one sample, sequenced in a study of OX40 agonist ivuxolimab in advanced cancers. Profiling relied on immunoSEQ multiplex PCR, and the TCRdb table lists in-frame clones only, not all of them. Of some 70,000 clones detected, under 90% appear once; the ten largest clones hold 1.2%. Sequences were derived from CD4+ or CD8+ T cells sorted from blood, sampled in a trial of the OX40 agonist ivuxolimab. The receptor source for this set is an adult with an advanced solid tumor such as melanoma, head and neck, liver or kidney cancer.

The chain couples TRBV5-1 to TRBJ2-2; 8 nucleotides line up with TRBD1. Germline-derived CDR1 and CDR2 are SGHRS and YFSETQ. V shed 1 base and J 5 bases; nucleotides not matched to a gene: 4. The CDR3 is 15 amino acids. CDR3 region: CASSLKTGDTGELFF. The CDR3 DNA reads TGCGCCAGCAGCTTGAAGACAGGGGATACCGGGGAGCTGTTTTTT.

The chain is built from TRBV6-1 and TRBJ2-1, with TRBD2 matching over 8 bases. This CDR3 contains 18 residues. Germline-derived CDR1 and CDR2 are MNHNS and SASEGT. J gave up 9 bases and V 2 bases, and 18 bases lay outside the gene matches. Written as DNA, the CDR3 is TGTGCCAGCAGTGAACCGGGATGGGGCGGGGGGTCAATGGCTGAGCAGTTCTTC. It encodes CASSEPGWGGGSMAEQFF.